The 30 T cell receptor beta chains below were found in one sample sequenced in a study of CD4 T cells in relation to SARS-CoV-2 and coronaviruses. Clones were sequenced by immunoSEQ multiplex PCR, and TCRdb holds only the in-frame ones, with some missing. The sample shows under 13,000 clones, around 80% of them seen only once. These receptors have no identified antigens. Unexposed donor CD4+ T cells date from 2011-2018, before the COVID-19 pandemic. The cells were cultured for 10 days before CD4+ T cells were isolated. Material: CD4+ T cells from PBMCs, cultured in vitro. These receptors all come from a human donor in good health.

The V call is TRBV29-1, the J call TRBJ1-1; D uncertain. The ends were cut back, 7 bases at V and 3 bases at J, with 15 bases in the middle. The CDR3 runs to 13 residues. Germline V lookup: CDR1 SQVTM, CDR2 ANQGSEA. This CDR3 is CSAKVSLYTEAFF. The CDR3 DNA sequence: TGCAGCGCCAAAGTTTCCCTCTACACTGAAGCTTTCTTT. The complete variable domain, with remaining parts taken from reference TRBV29-1 and TRBJ1-1, reads SAVISQKPSRDICQRGTSLTIQCQVDSQVTMMFWYRQQPGQSLTLIATANQGSEATYESGFVIDKFPISRPNLTFSTLTVSNMSPEDSSIYLCSAKVSLYTEAFFGQGTRLTVV.

This clone appeared a single time. The chain uses TRBV29-1 and TRBJ2-1, with 8 bases identical to TRBD2. The CDR3 is 15 residues long. Germline CDR1 reads SQVTM; CDR2 reads ANQGSEA. Unmatched junction bases numbered 9, after V lost 4 bases and J lost 4 bases. The CDR3 DNA reads as TGCAGCGTTGTCCTTGACGGACTAGCTTACAATGAGCAGTTCTTC. Translation gives CSVVLDGLAYNEQFF.

The chain joins TRBV10-2 to TRBJ1-5; 9 nucleotides match TRBD1. After removal of 2 bases from V and 10 bases from J, the junction contained 18 bases not matched to a gene. CDR1 and CDR2 (germline): WSHSY, SAAADI. This CDR3 contains 18 residues. The CDR3 loop is CASSEISGTGRPFDPQHF. The DNA of the CDR3 is TGCGCCAGCAGTGAGATTTCAGGGACAGGGCGTCCGTTCGATCCCCAGCATTTT.

V and J are TRBV18 and TRBJ1-3; 9 nucleotides match TRBD1. Losses at the gene ends were 6 bases for V and 3 bases for J; bases not matched to a gene: 12. The germline V gene has CDR1 KGHSH and CDR2 LQKENI. The CDR3 covers 17 residues. The CDR3 bases are TGTGCCAGCTCCGACACAACACCGGGACAGGGTGGAAACACCATATATTTT. Translating it yields CASSDTTPGQGGNTIYF.

This clone was counted between two and nine times. The chain has TRBV6-2 or TRBV6-3 and TRBJ2-2; D ambiguous. V was trimmed by 6 bases and J by 8 bases, leaving 10 bases between them. The CDR3 is 12 amino acids. Germline values: CDR1 MNHEY, CDR2 SVGEGT. The CDR3 coding sequence is TGTGCCAGCAGCCTGGCAATAGGGGAGCTGTTTTTT. This translates into CASSLAIGELFF.

The V and J genes are TRBV18 and TRBJ2-5, with 10 bases identical to TRBD2. The length of the CDR3 is 17 residues. The J segment lost 5 bases and the V segment lost 3 bases, leaving 12 bases of the junction unmatched. The germline CDR1 and CDR2 sequences are KGHSH and LQKENI. This CDR3 is CASSPGLAGVRWETQYF. In DNA, the CDR3 is TGTGCCAGCTCACCGGGTCTAGCGGGAGTTCGTTGGGAGACCCAGTACTTC.

V usage is TRBV4-3 and J usage is TRBJ1-3; D unresolved. V was pared by 1 base and J by 3 bases, with 4 bases between. CDR3 length: 13 amino acids. CDR1 is LGHNA and CDR2 is YSLEER in the germline V gene. The CDR3 reads CASSQGIGNTIYF. CDR3 nucleotides: TGCGCCAGCAGCCAAGGGATTGGAAACACCATATATTTT.

V gene TRBV7-2 combines with J gene TRBJ2-1; D unresolved. With 1 base removed from V and 5 bases from J, the gap between germline ends came to 6 bases. Germline V CDR1 and CDR2: SGHTA, FQGNSA. This CDR3 has 13 residues. DNA for the CDR3: TGTGCCAGCAGCTTAGGACCAAACAATGAGCAGTTCTTC. This gives the protein CASSLGPNNEQFF.

The chain is built from TRBV7-2 and TRBJ2-5; no reliable D call. Per the germline V gene, CDR1 is SGHTA and CDR2 is FQGNSA. This CDR3 is 13 amino acids long. V dropped 5 bases and J dropped 0 bases, with 7 bases sitting between them. The CDR3 protein is CASSPTNQETQYF. DNA of the CDR3: TGTGCCAGCAGCCCCACTAACCAAGAGACCCAGTACTTC. Full variable domain (missing parts from reference TRBV7-2 and TRBJ2-5): GAGVSQSPSNKVTEKGKDVELRCDPISGHTALYWYRQSLGQGLEFLIYFQGNSAPDKSGLPSDRFSAERTGGSVSTLTIQRTQQEDSAVYLCASSPTNQETQYFGPGTRLLVL.

V usage is TRBV29-1 and J usage is TRBJ1-3; 7 bases are shared with TRBD1. The trim removed 6 bases at V and 0 bases at J, leaving 5 bases unmatched. The CDR3 consists of 14 residues. Germline CDR1 is SQVTM and CDR2 is ANQGSEA. The CDR3 bases are TGCAGCGTGGAAACAGGGGTCTCTGGAAACACCATATATTTT. It is translated as CSVETGVSGNTIYF.

This chain links TRBV19 with TRBJ2-7; 7 bases align to TRBD1. This CDR3 spans 16 amino acids. V was clipped by 4 bases and J by 3 bases; unmatched bases: 12. Germline loops: CDR1 LNHDA, CDR2 SQIVND (reference sequence). CDR3 nucleotides: TGTGCCAGTAGTAGTAGATTGTACAGGGGAGTCTACGAGCAGTACTTC. Its translation is CASSSRLYRGVYEQYF.

The chain employs TRBV19 and TRBJ2-3, with D possibly TRBD2 on 5 matching bases. CDR3 size: 14 residues. Germline assignment: CDR1 LNHDA and CDR2 SQIVND (reference sequence). V was trimmed by 9 bases and J by 3 bases, leaving 16 bases between them. The CDR3 loop reads CASGVLSGTDTQYF. The CDR3 nucleotides read TGTGCCAGCGGAGTCCTCAGCGGTACAGATACGCAGTATTTT.

V gene TRBV4-3 combines with J gene TRBJ2-1, with D possibly matching TRBD2 (7 bases). This CDR3 has 17 amino acids. Germline V gives CDR1 LGHNA, CDR2 YSLEER. V lost 0 bases and J 7 bases, leaving 19 bases between the germline ends. The CDR3 sequence: CASSQDPFSGGRNEQFF. The CDR3 DNA reads TGCGCCAGCAGCCAAGATCCATTTTCCGGGGGGCGGAATGAGCAGTTCTTC.

The chain carries TRBV4-2 and TRBJ1-3; no reliable D call. This CDR3 spans 13 amino acids. Trimming took 1 base from V and 8 from J, leaving 9 bases between them. Germline CDR1 reads LGHNA; CDR2 reads YNFKEQ. The CDR3 bases are TGTGCCAGCAGCCAAGCCCAAATTGACACCATATATTTT. It specifies CASSQAQIDTIYF.

The chain uses TRBV3-1 (or the pseudogene TRBV3-2) and TRBJ2-7; D might be TRBD2 (5 bases). The CDR3 sequence is 12 residues long. The germline gives CDR1 LGHDT, CDR2 YNNKEL (reference sequence). V was shortened by 0 bases and J by 7 bases, with 7 bases between the two germline ends. The CDR3 protein is CASSQDRGEQYF. The CDR3 DNA reads TGTGCCAGCAGCCAAGATCGAGGGGAGCAGTACTTC.

The rearrangement joins TRBV2 to TRBJ2-3; 7 positions match TRBD1. Trimming took 5 bases from V and 3 from J; bases not matched to a gene: 2. This CDR3 spans 13 amino acids. Germline V gives CDR1 SNHLY, CDR2 FYNNEI. The CDR3 DNA reads TGTGCCAGCAGTCTGACAGGGACAGATACGCAGTATTTT. Its protein product is CASSLTGTDTQYF.

The chain recombines TRBV3-1 (or the pseudogene TRBV3-2) with TRBJ1-6; D unclear. Trimming removed 0 bases at V and 14 bases at J, with 8 bases between. The CDR3 runs 12 residues. Germline V gene lookup returns CDR1 LGHDT and CDR2 YNNKEL (reference sequence). CDR3 coding DNA: TGTGCCAGCAGCCAAGACTGGCGGGCCCTCCACTTT. Translation gives CASSQDWRALHF.

This chain uses TRBV5-4 with TRBJ1-1; 9 nucleotides match TRBD1. This CDR3 is 15 amino acids long. V gave up 6 bases and J gave up 2 bases; unmatched junction bases: 8. Germline V gene lookup returns CDR1 SGHNT and CDR2 YYREEE (reference sequence). CDR3 nucleotides: TGTGCCAGCACGGACAGGGGAGTGTATAACACTGAAGCTTTCTTT. It is translated as CASTDRGVYNTEAFF.

The V gene is TRBV7-9, the J gene TRBJ1-1; D may be TRBD1 (6 bases). V lost 10 bases to trimming and J lost 7 bases, with 10 bases between them. Germline CDR1 reads SEHNR; CDR2 reads FQNEAQ (reference sequence). The CDR3 loop spans 10 amino acids. CDR3 sequence reads: CAIGGIEAFF. DNA of the CDR3: TGTGCCATTGGGGGCATTGAAGCTTTCTTT.

The V call is TRBV5-1, the J call TRBJ2-5, with TRBD2 as a possible D gene (6 bases). V lost 4 bases, J lost 5 bases, and 15 bases lay in between. Germline CDR1 and CDR2: SGHRS and YFSETQ. This CDR3 contains 14 residues. CDR3 loop: CASSPRDSWETQYF. Here the CDR3 DNA reads TGCGCCAGCAGCCCGAGGGACTCCTGGGAGACCCAGTACTTC.

This chain joins TRBV5-6 and TRBJ2-5; 10 positions agree with TRBD2. Trimming at V came to 4 bases and at J to 4 bases, leaving 7 bases not matched to a gene. CDR3 length equals 15 residues. Germline V gene lookup returns CDR1 SGHDT and CDR2 YYEEEE. The CDR3 DNA reads TGTGCCAGCAGCATATTGAGCGGGGGGGCAGAGACCCAGTACTTC. Its protein product is CASSILSGGAETQYF.

The chain is built from TRBV5-1 and TRBJ2-7; 9 bases fit TRBD2. Germline V lookup: CDR1 SGHRS, CDR2 YFSETQ. The trim removed 2 bases at V and 5 bases at J, leaving 5 bases unmatched. The CDR3 length is 14 residues. CDR3 coding DNA: TGCGCCAGCAGCTTTAGCGGGAGAGGTGACGAGCAGTACTTC. This codes for CASSFSGRGDEQYF.

This clone was picked up a small number of times. The V gene is TRBV4-2, the J gene TRBJ1-6; D is perhaps TRBD1 (6 bases). V was cut by 1 base and J by 7 bases, with 8 bases left in between. The CDR3 is made up of 14 amino acids. Germline loops: CDR1 LGHNA, CDR2 YNFKEQ. In DNA, the CDR3 is TGTGCCAGCAGCCAAGTACAGGGCAATTCACCCCTCCACTTT. Protein product: CASSQVQGNSPLHF.

The genes are TRBV19 and TRBJ2-3; no definite D call. Germline CDR1 LNHDA, CDR2 SQIVND (reference sequence). The germline V and J ends were trimmed by 3 bases and 0 bases, with 1 base remaining between them. The CDR3 has 12 residues. DNA for the CDR3: TGTGCCAGTAGTATCAGCACAGATACGCAGTATTTT. This gives the protein CASSISTDTQYF.

J is TRBJ2-7 and V is TRBV10-3; D not certain. V gave up 3 bases and J gave up 3 bases, with 3 bases separating them. Looked up from germline, CDR1 is ENHRY and CDR2 is SYGVKD. The CDR3 is 11 amino acids. The CDR3, as DNA: TGTGCCATCAGTGAAGGCTACGAGCAGTACTTC. Amino acid sequence: CAISEGYEQYF.

The V and J genes are TRBV9 and TRBJ2-7; weak D call: TRBD1 (6 bases). Trimming cost V 0 bases and J 6 bases, with 19 bases left between them. CDR3 length equals 16 residues. CDR1 and CDR2 from the germline V gene are SGDLS and YYNGEE. The CDR3 reads CASSVGAGAPHTEQYF. Here the CDR3 DNA reads TGTGCCAGCAGCGTAGGAGCAGGGGCTCCCCACACCGAGCAGTACTTC.

In its sample, this clone was seen a few times. The V and J genes are TRBV5-4 and TRBJ1-3, with 10 bases that match TRBD1. This CDR3 region has 18 residues. CDR1 is SGHNT and CDR2 is YYREEE in the germline V gene (reference sequence). The V and J ends lost 1 base and 2 bases, in that order; junction bases with no gene match: 9. In nucleotides, the CDR3 is TGTGCCAGCAGCTTGAGTGGACGGACAGGGGGAACTGGAAACACCATATATTTT. Translation gives CASSLSGRTGGTGNTIYF.

The chain recombines TRBV10-2 with TRBJ2-1; TRBD2 matches 7 bases. This CDR3 spans 15 amino acids. Germline trimming cut 6 bases from V and 7 bases from J; bases unmatched to any gene: 12. Germline V gene lookup returns CDR1 WSHSY and CDR2 SAAADI. The chain's CDR3 is CASSSSREERNEQFF. For the CDR3, the DNA is TGCGCCAGCAGCTCCTCACGGGAGGAGAGGAATGAGCAGTTCTTC.

By share, this clone counts as medium-sized (0.01 to 0.1%). The gene calls are TRBV19 and TRBJ1-6; 10 nucleotides align to TRBD1. CDR3 length equals 17 residues. V dropped 3 bases and J dropped 5; count of bases not matched to a gene: 7. CDR1 and CDR2 (germline): LNHDA, SQIVND (reference sequence). The CDR3 coding sequence is TGTGCCAGTAGTATTCGGACAGGGGGAAAGGATAATTCACCCCTCCACTTT. It codes for CASSIRTGGKDNSPLHF.

The gene calls are TRBV2 and TRBJ1-5; D call uncertain. CDR1 SNHLY and CDR2 FYNNEI come from the germline V gene. The CDR3 totals 13 residues. The V and J ends lost 4 bases and 3 bases respectively, with 7 bases between them. CDR3 nucleotides: TGTGCCAGCAGTGTTGGTCTCAATCAGCCCCAGCATTTT. Translating gives CASSVGLNQPQHF.